These 20 T cell receptor beta chains came from one sample sequenced in a study of Ad26.COV2.S vaccination and SARS-CoV-2 variants. The treatment: some 20 received Ad26.COV2.S at low or high dose, single or two shots; a few received placebo; per-sample allocation not given. On day 63 after the first injection, vaccine and placebo recipients gave samples. The protocol was immunoSEQ multiplex PCR, while the TCRdb copy is restricted to in-frame clones and leaves out a portion. The data contain hundreds of thousands of clones, more than 80% of them seen just once; the ten biggest clones take up over 1.3%. Specimen: peripheral blood, collected in a trial of Ad26.COV2.S vaccine versus placebo. All receptors derive from a person aged 18-60 years who received the Ad26.COV2.S COVID-19 vaccine or a placebo.

V usage is TRBV10-3 and J usage is TRBJ2-2; possible D gene TRBD2, 6 bases. The CDR3 extends over 14 amino acids. Trimming took off 7 bases at V and 0 bases at J, with 9 bases between the two ends. Germline V gene lookup returns CDR1 ENHRY and CDR2 SYGVKD. CDR3 sequence: CAIMGGANTGELFF. The CDR3 region has the DNA TGTGCCATCATGGGGGGTGCGAACACCGGGGAGCTGTTTTTT.

The chain carries TRBV7-2 and TRBJ2-3, with 9 bases fitting TRBD2. The germline gives CDR1 SGHTA, CDR2 FQGNSA. This CDR3 is 17 amino acids long. The ends lost 0 bases at V and 3 bases at J; junction bases unmatched: 7. The CDR3 loop reads CASSLALAGSGTDTQYF. Here the CDR3 DNA reads TGTGCCAGCAGCTTAGCGCTAGCGGGAAGTGGAACAGATACGCAGTATTTT.

V gene TRBV25-1 combines with J gene TRBJ2-7; tentatively, D is TRBD2 (6 bases). There are 14 residues in the CDR3. CDR1 and CDR2 (germline): MGHDK, SYGVNS. The V end was cut by 0 bases, the J end by 5 bases, with 11 bases between. CDR3 loop: CASSEYGSQHEQYF. CDR3 bases: TGTGCCAGCAGTGAATACGGGAGTCAACACGAGCAGTACTTC.

This sequence joins TRBV5-4 and TRBJ1-1; D ambiguous. V was trimmed by 3 bases and J by 0 bases, leaving 6 bases between them. CDR3 length equals 13 residues. Per the germline V gene, CDR1 is SGHNT and CDR2 is YYREEE (reference sequence). Here the CDR3 reads CASSSPMNTEAFF. DNA of the CDR3: TGTGCCAGCAGCTCCCCCATGAACACTGAAGCTTTCTTT. The variable domain in full, with the rest retrieved from reference TRBV5-4 and TRBJ1-1, is ETGVTQSPTHLIKTRGQQVTLRCSSQSGHNTVSWYQQALGQGPQFIFQYYREEENGRGNFPPRFSGLQFPNYSSELNVNALELDDSALYLCASSSPMNTEAFFGQGTRLTVV.

This chain uses TRBV6-2 or TRBV6-3 with TRBJ2-1; a possible D gene is TRBD1 (6 bases). Trimming removed 5 bases from V and 3 bases from J, with 14 bases in between. The CDR3 consists of 15 residues. Germline CDR1 MNHEY, CDR2 SVGEGT. CDR3 DNA: TGTGCCAGCAGTGACACAGGGACCCTCTACAATGAGCAGTTCTTC. It encodes CASSDTGTLYNEQFF.

A word on this clone: Distinct nucleotide sequences in the sample also encode this CDR3. The V call is TRBV19, the J call TRBJ2-7; a possible D gene is TRBD1 (5 bases). CDR1 is LNHDA and CDR2 is SQIVND in the germline V gene (reference sequence). V gave up 3 bases and J gave up 0 bases, with 9 bases separating them. The CDR3 runs to 14 residues. The CDR3 here is CASSISGNSYEQYF. For the CDR3, the DNA is TGTGCCAGTAGTATTTCAGGGAACTCCTACGAGCAGTACTTC.

The chain employs TRBV5-4 and TRBJ1-2; D remains unclear. CDR1 is SGHNT, CDR2 YYREEE, per germline (reference sequence). Between the trimmed V and J ends, which lost 0 bases and 5 bases, there was a span of 8 bases. This CDR3 is 13 amino acids long. The CDR3 sequence: CASSLAGPYGYTF. CDR3 nucleotide sequence: TGTGCCAGCAGCTTGGCTGGCCCTTATGGCTACACCTTC.

This clone showed up just once. V is TRBV19 and J is TRBJ2-1, with D perhaps TRBD2 (6 bases). CDR3 size: 16 residues. Germline V CDR1 and CDR2: LNHDA, SQIVND (reference sequence). Trimming left V 7 bases short and J 1 base short, with 17 bases between. CDR3 in amino acids: CASTPGLLGSYNEQFF. As DNA, the CDR3 is TGTGCCAGTACCCCTGGACTATTAGGGTCCTACAATGAGCAGTTCTTC.

This chain connects TRBV6-4 to TRBJ2-7; 10 positions match TRBD1. The CDR3 covers 13 residues. The germline V gene encodes CDR1 MRHNA and CDR2 SNTAGT. V shed 7 bases and J 4 bases; nucleotides not matched to a gene: 4. CDR3 loop: CASTPGQGYEQYF. CDR3 coding DNA: TGTGCCAGCACGCCGGGACAGGGGTACGAGCAGTACTTC.

This clone was observed once. This sequence joins TRBV5-1 and TRBJ1-1; D gene uncertain. Trimming removed 4 bases from V and 5 bases from J, with 6 bases in between. CDR3 length: 11 amino acids. Per germline, CDR1 SGHRS and CDR2 YFSETQ. In DNA form, the CDR3 reads TGCGCCAGCAGCCCCGGGACTGAAGCTTTCTTT. Protein: CASSPGTEAFF.

V gene TRBV7-9 combines with J gene TRBJ1-1; D unclear. The CDR3 length is 15 residues. The V gene's germline CDR1 is SEHNR and CDR2 FQNEAQ (reference sequence). The V end was cut by 6 bases, the J end by 1 base, with 15 bases between. The chain's CDR3 is CASRLSTYGNTEAFF. CDR3 nucleotide sequence: TGTGCCAGCAGGCTTAGTACGTATGGGAACACTGAAGCTTTCTTT. The variable domain in full, completed from reference TRBV7-9 and TRBJ1-1, reads DTGVSQNPRHKITKRGQNVTFRCDPISEHNRLYWYRQTLGQGPEFLTYFQNEAQLEKSRLLSDRFSAERPKGSFSTLEIQRTEQGDSAMYLCASRLSTYGNTEAFFGQGTRLTVV.

The chain links TRBV12-3 or TRBV12-4 to TRBJ1-2, with TRBD1 identical over 8 bases. The CDR3 totals 13 residues. V trimming: 6 bases; J trimming: 7 bases; junction bases outside the gene matches: 7. DNA of the CDR3: TGTGCCAGCAGGTTCGGGACAGGTGGTGGCTACACCTTC. Translating it yields CASRFGTGGGYTF.

The chain combines TRBV10-3 with TRBJ1-2; 11 bases are shared with TRBD1. The CDR3 has 13 residues. Germline V gene data show CDR1 as ENHRY and CDR2 as SYGVKD. The V and J ends lost 7 bases and 6 bases, in that order; junction bases with no gene match: 4. CDR3 amino acids: CAITRGQGDGYTF. The CDR3 nucleotides read TGTGCCATCACCAGGGGACAGGGGGATGGCTACACCTTC.

The chain recombines TRBV7-6 with TRBJ2-5; perhaps TRBD2 as D (6 bases). The CDR3 consists of 15 residues. Trimming cost V 3 bases and J 3 bases, with 14 bases left between them. Germline CDR1 is SGHVS and CDR2 is FNYEAQ. CDR3 DNA: TGTGCCAGCAGCTTTTGGCCGGGACTGGAAGAGACCCAGTACTTC. It encodes CASSFWPGLEETQYF.

The rearrangement joins TRBV21-1 to TRBJ2-1. TRBV21-1 is annotated as a pseudogene. The CDR3 sequence is 15 residues long. CDR3 region: CASSKSDGSYNEQFF. The CDR3, as DNA: TGTGCCAGCAGCAAATCGGACGGTTCCTACAATGAGCAGTTCTTC.

V is TRBV24-1 and J is TRBJ2-3, with D perhaps being TRBD1 or TRBD2 (6 bases each). Looked up from germline, CDR1 is KGHDR and CDR2 is SFDVKD. The CDR3 is 12 residues long. V lost 10 bases and J lost 2, with 9 bases in between. The CDR3 nucleotides read TGTGCCACGGGGGGCCCCACAGATACGCAGTATTTT. This gives the protein CATGGPTDTQYF.

This clone was seen only a few times. This chain links TRBV3-1 (or the pseudogene TRBV3-2) with TRBJ1-5; D perhaps matches TRBD1 (6 bases). Per germline, CDR1 LGHDT and CDR2 YNNKEL (reference sequence). V lost 5 bases and J lost 9, with 17 bases in between. The CDR3 consists of 14 residues. The DNA for the CDR3 is TGTGCCAGCAGCGGGACGGACAGAGCCTCGCCCCAGCATTTT. Translating it yields CASSGTDRASPQHF.

This clone was seen more than once but under ten times. V and J are TRBV25-1 and TRBJ1-2, with D maybe TRBD1 (6 bases). In germline, CDR1 is MGHDK, CDR2 SYGVNS. This CDR3 region has 15 residues. V was shortened by 3 bases and J by 6 bases, with 17 bases between the two germline ends. The CDR3, as DNA: TGTGCCAGCAGTGAGGTCGGCAGGGGACCCAATGGCTACACCTTC. Its protein is CASSEVGRGPNGYTF.

V is TRBV6-5 and J is TRBJ2-3; D uncertain. This CDR3 region has 13 residues. V was cut by 5 bases and J by 2 bases, with 8 bases left in between. The V gene's germline CDR1 is MNHEY and CDR2 SVGAGI. CDR3 protein: CASSRLSTDTQYF. CDR3 DNA sequence: TGTGCCAGCAGTCGCCTTTCCACAGATACGCAGTATTTT.

V and J are TRBV5-6 and TRBJ1-1; 7 bases align to TRBD1. V lost 0 bases to trimming and J lost 2 bases; unmatched junction nucleotides: 4. This CDR3 is 15 amino acids long. Germline CDR1 SGHDT, CDR2 YYEEEE. The CDR3 protein is CASSLAGTVNTEAFF. The CDR3 DNA is TGTGCCAGCAGCTTGGCCGGGACAGTCAACACTGAAGCTTTCTTT.